This T cell receptor (beta chain) was found in a study of T cell responses to AZD1222 COVID-19 vaccine. Generated by immunoSEQ multiplex PCR, the TCRdb table keeps only in-frame clones and is missing some. The top ten hold about 5.5% of the sample, which has about 140,000 clones, roughly 92% seen once. V lost 6 bases, J lost 3 bases, and 29 bases lay in between. This CDR3 region has 19 residues. CDR1 and CDR2 from the germline V gene are LNHDA and SQIVND (reference sequence). This clone was detected only once. The starting material was peripheral blood, obtained on day 0 of AZD1222 vaccination. The TCR was taken from an adult in good health. The chain uses TRBV19 and TRBJ2-5; D may match TRBD1 or TRBD2 (6 bases each). The CDR3 sequence is CASSPGAGRGFAPEETQYF. In nucleotides, the CDR3 is TGTGCCAGTAGCCCGGGGGCAGGTCGAGGTTTTGCCCCCGAAGAGACCCAGTACTTC. The full variable domain, its missing parts supplied by reference TRBV19 and TRBJ2-5, is DGGITQSPKYLFRKEGQNVTLSCEQNLNHDAMYWYRQDPGQGLRLIYYSQIVNDFQKGDIAEGYSVSREKKESFPLTVTSAQKNPTAFYLCASSPGAGRGFAPEETQYFGPGTRLLVL.